The present T cell receptor (beta chain) was sequenced within a study of T cells in Graves' hyperthyroidism and ophthalmopathy. The V end was cut by 0 bases, the J end by 5 bases, with 11 bases between. The V gene's germline CDR1 is SGHNT and CDR2 YYREEE (reference sequence). The CDR3 spans 14 residues. This clonotype was seen only a few times. No antigen is known for it. What was amplified from RNA transcripts were TCR beta CDR3 regions. The HTBI primer set served for first-round RT-PCR of the TCR CDR3. TCRdb re-analysed the multiplex PCR reads in MiXCR, keeping a single row per CDR3 protein. The repertoire holds hundreds of thousands of distinct CDR3 sequences, with 11% to 15% as singletons. Study-level results: Also found in blood were most expanded thyroid clonotypes above 0.001. The model forecast ophthalmopathy, anticipating it by a median about 7 months before onset. Ophthalmopathy stood apart from stable hyperthyroidism in a 13 V-J model.

The chain uses TRBV5-4 and TRBJ1-1; D not certain. This TCR was sampled from a woman aged 25 to 39 with Graves' hyperthyroidism that later progressed to Graves' ophthalmopathy. Sequencing used blood. Here the CDR3 DNA reads TGTGCCAGCAGCTTGGGCTGGGTGGGGACTGAAGCTTTCTTT. It encodes CASSLGWVGTEAFF.